This TCR beta chain stems from a study of OX40 agonist ivuxolimab in advanced cancers. Background on the study: With a range of roughly 20 to 79, age averaged about 59 years, and 75% to 90% were male.

Study observations and caveats: In CD8+ T cells, expanded clones were on average more numerous than in CD4+.

Method: immunoSEQ multiplex PCR; TCRdb's copy keeps in-frame clones and lacks some. The sample has about 70,000 clones, approximately 81% seen once. It was autoimmune disease history or systemic immunosuppression that excluded patients. V lost 7 bases, J lost 8 bases, and 16 bases lay in between. CDR1 is SGHKS and CDR2 is YYEKEE in the germline V gene (reference sequence). The CDR3 length is 14 residues. Turning to this clone: No antigen is known for it.

This sequence joins TRBV5-5 and TRBJ1-6, with D maybe TRBD1 (5 bases). The origin of this receptor is an adult with an advanced solid tumor such as melanoma, head and neck, liver or kidney cancer. This sample comprised CD4+ or CD8+ T cells sorted from blood, obtained in a trial of the OX40 agonist ivuxolimab. As DNA, the CDR3 is TGTGCCAGCCGTTCGGGGCCTCGGGATTCACCCCTCCACTTT. Its protein is CASRSGPRDSPLHF.